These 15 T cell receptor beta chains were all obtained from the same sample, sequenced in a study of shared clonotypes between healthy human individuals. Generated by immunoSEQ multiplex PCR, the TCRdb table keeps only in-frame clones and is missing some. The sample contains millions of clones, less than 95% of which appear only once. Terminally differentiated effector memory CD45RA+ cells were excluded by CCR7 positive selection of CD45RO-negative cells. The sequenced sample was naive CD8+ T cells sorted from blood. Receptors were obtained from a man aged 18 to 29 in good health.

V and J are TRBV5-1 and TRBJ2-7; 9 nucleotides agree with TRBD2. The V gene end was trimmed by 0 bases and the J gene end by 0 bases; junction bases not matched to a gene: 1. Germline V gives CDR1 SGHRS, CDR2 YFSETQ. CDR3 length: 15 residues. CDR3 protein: CASSLASGTSYEQYF. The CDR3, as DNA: TGCGCCAGCAGCTTGGCTAGCGGGACCTCCTACGAGCAGTACTTC.

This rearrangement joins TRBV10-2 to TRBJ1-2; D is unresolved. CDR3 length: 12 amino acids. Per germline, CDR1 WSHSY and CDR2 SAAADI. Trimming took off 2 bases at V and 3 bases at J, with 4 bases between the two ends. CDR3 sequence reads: CASSEADYGYTF. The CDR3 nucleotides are TGCGCCAGCAGTGAGGCCGACTATGGCTACACCTTC.

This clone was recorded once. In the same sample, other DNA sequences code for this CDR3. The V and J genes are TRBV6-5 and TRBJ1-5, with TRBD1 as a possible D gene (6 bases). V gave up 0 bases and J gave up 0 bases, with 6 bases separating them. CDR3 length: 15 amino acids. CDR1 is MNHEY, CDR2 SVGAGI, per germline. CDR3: CASSYSDSSNQPQHF. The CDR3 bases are TGTGCCAGCAGTTACTCGGACAGTAGCAATCAGCCCCAGCATTTT.

Here the CDR3 DNA reads TGTGCCAGCAGTTTATTTGGGACCCCATCCTACGAGCAGTACTTC. Residues: CASSLFGTPSYEQYF. V is TRBV27 and J is TRBJ2-7; perhaps D is TRBD1 or TRBD2 (5 bases each). Germline loops: CDR1 MNHEY, CDR2 SMNVEV (reference sequence). The CDR3 covers 15 residues. Trimming shortened V by 1 base and J by 1 base, and 11 bases separated the two germline ends.

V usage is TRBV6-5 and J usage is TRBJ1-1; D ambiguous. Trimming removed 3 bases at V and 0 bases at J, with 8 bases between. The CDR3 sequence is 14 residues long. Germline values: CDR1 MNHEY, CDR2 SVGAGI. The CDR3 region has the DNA TGTGCCAGCAGTTATAACGATATGAACACTGAAGCTTTCTTT. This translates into CASSYNDMNTEAFF.

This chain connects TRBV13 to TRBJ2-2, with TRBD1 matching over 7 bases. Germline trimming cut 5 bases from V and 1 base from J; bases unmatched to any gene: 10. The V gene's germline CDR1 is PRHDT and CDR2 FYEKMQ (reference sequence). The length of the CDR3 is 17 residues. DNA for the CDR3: TGTGCCAGCAGCCCCCGGGACAGTCTAGGGAACACCGGGGAGCTGTTTTTT. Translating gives CASSPRDSLGNTGELFF.

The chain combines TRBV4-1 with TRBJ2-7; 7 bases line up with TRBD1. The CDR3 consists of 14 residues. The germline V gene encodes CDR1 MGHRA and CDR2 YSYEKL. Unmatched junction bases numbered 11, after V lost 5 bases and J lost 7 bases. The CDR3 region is CASSTGDSLGEQYF. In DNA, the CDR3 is TGCGCCAGCAGCACCGGGGACAGCCTAGGGGAGCAGTACTTC.

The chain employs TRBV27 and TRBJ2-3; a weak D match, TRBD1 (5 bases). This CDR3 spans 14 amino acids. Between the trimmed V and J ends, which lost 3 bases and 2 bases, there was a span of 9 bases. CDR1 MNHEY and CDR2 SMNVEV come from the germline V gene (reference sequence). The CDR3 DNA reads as TGTGCCAGCAGTTTTACCAGGGACACAGATACGCAGTATTTT. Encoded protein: CASSFTRDTDTQYF.

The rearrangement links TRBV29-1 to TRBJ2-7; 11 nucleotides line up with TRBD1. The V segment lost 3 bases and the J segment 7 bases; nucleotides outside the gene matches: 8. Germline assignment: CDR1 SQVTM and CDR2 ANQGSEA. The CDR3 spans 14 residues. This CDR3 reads CSVDPGQGGREQYF. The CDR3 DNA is TGCAGCGTTGATCCGGGACAGGGGGGCCGAGAGCAGTACTTC.

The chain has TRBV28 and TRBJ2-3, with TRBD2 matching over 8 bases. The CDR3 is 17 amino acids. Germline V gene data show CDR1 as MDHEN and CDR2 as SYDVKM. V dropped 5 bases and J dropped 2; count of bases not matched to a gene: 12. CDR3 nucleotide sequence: TGTGCCAGCAGTCCTCTAGCGGGCCCCCTACCCACAGATACGCAGTATTTT. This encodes CASSPLAGPLPTDTQYF.

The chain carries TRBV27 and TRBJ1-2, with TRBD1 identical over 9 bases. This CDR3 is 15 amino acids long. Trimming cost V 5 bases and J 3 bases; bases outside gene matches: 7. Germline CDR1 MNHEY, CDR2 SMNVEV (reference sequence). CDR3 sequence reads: CASSSGTGLDYGYTF. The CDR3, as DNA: TGTGCCAGCAGTAGCGGGACAGGGCTGGACTATGGCTACACCTTC.

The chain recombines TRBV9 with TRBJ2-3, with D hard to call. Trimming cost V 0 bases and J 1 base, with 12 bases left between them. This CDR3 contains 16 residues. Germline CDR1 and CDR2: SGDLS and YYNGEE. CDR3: CASSVDGFGGTDTQYF. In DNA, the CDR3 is TGTGCCAGCAGCGTAGACGGTTTTGGGGGCACAGATACGCAGTATTTT.

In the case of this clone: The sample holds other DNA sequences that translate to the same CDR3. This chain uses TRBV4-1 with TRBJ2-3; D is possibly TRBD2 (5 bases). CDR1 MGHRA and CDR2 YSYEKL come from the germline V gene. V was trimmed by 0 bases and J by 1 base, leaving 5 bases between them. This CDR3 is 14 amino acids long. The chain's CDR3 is CASSQEGGTDTQYF. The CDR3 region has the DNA TGCGCCAGCAGCCAAGAGGGAGGCACAGATACGCAGTATTTT.

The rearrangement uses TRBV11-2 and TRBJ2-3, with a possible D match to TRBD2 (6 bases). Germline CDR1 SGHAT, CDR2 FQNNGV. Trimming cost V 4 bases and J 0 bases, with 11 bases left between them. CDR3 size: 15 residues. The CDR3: CASSSGLISTDTQYF. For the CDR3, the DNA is TGTGCCAGCAGCTCGGGACTCATTAGCACAGATACGCAGTATTTT. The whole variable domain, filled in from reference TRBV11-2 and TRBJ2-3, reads EAGVAQSPRYKIIEKRQSVAFWCNPISGHATLYWYQQILGQGPKLLIQFQNNGVVDDSQLPKDRFSAERLKGVDSTLKIQPAKLEDSAVYLCASSSGLISTDTQYFGPGTRLTVL.

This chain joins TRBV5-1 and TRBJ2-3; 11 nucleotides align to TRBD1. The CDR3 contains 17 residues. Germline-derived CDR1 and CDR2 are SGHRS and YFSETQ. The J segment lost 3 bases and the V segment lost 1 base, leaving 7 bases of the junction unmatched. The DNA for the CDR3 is TGCGCCAGCAGCTTGCGAGGACAGGGGGCGGGAACAGATACGCAGTATTTT. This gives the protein CASSLRGQGAGTDTQYF.